These 30 T cell receptor beta chains originate from one sample sequenced in a study of blood T cells in healthy people across ages. Combining a sample-barcoded 5' primer with a J-beta primer mix, a second PCR ran for about 6 to 11 cycles. In TCRdb, the 5' RACE reads were re-called with MiXCR into one record per CDR3 protein. The sample includes about 1.5 million distinct CDR3 sequences, about 42% of them seen just once. Material: blood. These receptors came from a woman aged 18-29 years in good health.

CDR3 bases: TGCAGTGCTAGAGAAAAAGCCAGCGGGTTTCAGCCCCAGCATTTT. It is translated as CSAREKASGFQPQHF. This chain uses TRBV20-1 with TRBJ1-5; D is unresolved. The CDR3 has 15 residues. The germline V and J ends were trimmed by 0 bases and 6 bases, with 15 bases remaining between them. From germline, CDR1 is DFQATT and CDR2 SNEGSKA (reference sequence).

This clonotype has more than one count but fewer than ten. The chain recombines TRBV5-1 with TRBJ2-5; 8 positions match TRBD1. The J call may be mistaken, given a closer DNA end match to TRBJ2-7. There are 14 residues in the CDR3. Germline V gene lookup returns CDR1 SGHRS and CDR2 YFSETQ. The CDR3 sequence is CASSLGQGSSEQYF. CDR3 in DNA: TGCGCCAGCAGCCTCGGACAGGGATCAAGCGAGCAGTACTTC.

V is TRBV4-2 and J is TRBJ2-1, with 8 bases identical to TRBD2. Trimming cost V 4 bases and J 4 bases; bases outside gene matches: 18. The CDR3 has 19 residues. CDR1 and CDR2 (germline): LGHNA, YNFKEQ. CDR3 DNA: TGTGCCAGCAGCCCCCGGGGGGACACTAGCGGACCCCTTTACAATGAGCAGTTCTTC. Translating gives CASSPRGDTSGPLYNEQFF.

The sample holds many counts of this clonotype. At one end the junction does not follow the germline gene, possibly because of a read error. The chain uses TRBV5-1 and TRBJ1-1, with a weak D call TRBD1 (6 bases). Germline V gene lookup returns CDR1 SGHRS and CDR2 YFSETQ. CDR3 length: 13 residues. The CDR3 DNA reads as TGTGCCAGCAGCTTAGGGGGAGGAACTGAAGCTTTCTTT. It codes for CASSLGGGTEAFF.

The sample holds a few counts of this clonotype. This chain uses TRBV6-2 or TRBV6-3 with TRBJ2-4; D is perhaps TRBD2 (6 bases). Germline V gene lookup returns CDR1 MNHEY and CDR2 SVGEGT. Trimming stripped 8 bases from V and 5 bases from J, with 10 bases between. The CDR3 runs 12 residues. The CDR3 here is CASGPGENIQYF. The CDR3 nucleotides are TGTGCCAGCGGACCGGGGGAAAACATTCAGTACTTC.

This clonotype was seen more than once but under ten times. This chain links TRBV4-1 with TRBJ1-1, with a weak D call TRBD1 (5 bases). V dropped 4 bases and J dropped 0 bases, with 9 bases sitting between them. Germline V lookup: CDR1 MGHRA, CDR2 YSYEKL. The CDR3 consists of 14 residues. The CDR3 loop reads CASSPTELNTEAFF. CDR3 nucleotide sequence: TGCGCCAGCAGCCCGACAGAGTTGAACACTGAAGCTTTCTTT.

This clonotype was recorded a few times. This chain links TRBV12-3 or TRBV12-4 with TRBJ2-7, with 14 bases matching TRBD2. The DNA end favors TRBJ2-5, so the J call may be wrong. The CDR3 is made up of 18 amino acids. In DNA form, the CDR3 reads TGTGCCAGCATCCCCGGACTAGCGGGAGGCCTAGGTGAAGAGACCCAGTACTTC. Protein sequence: CASIPGLAGGLGEETQYF.

This chain joins TRBV28 and TRBJ2-1; D is possibly TRBD1 or TRBD2 (7 bases each). This CDR3 has 16 residues. CDR1 is MDHEN, CDR2 SYDVKM, per germline. Trimming shortened V by 5 bases and J by 5 bases, and 19 bases separated the two germline ends. CDR3 sequence (DNA): TGTGCCAGCAGTAGCGACAGGGAGGGCCTACACAATGAGCAGTTCTTC. Translated, it gives CASSSDREGLHNEQFF.

This clonotype has just a few counts. The chain links TRBV4-3 to TRBJ2-1; TRBD2 matches 8 bases. V lost 4 bases, J lost 0 bases, and 8 bases stayed unmatched. The CDR3 runs to 17 residues. CDR1 and CDR2 (germline): LGHNA, YSLEER. This chain's CDR3 is CASSPLSGESSYNEQFF. CDR3 DNA: TGCGCCAGCAGCCCACTTAGCGGGGAAAGCTCCTACAATGAGCAGTTCTTC.

This clonotype was observed once. The chain has TRBV12-3 or TRBV12-4 and TRBJ1-1, with D unclear. V lost 5 bases, J lost 7 bases, and 20 bases lay in between. The CDR3 covers 15 residues. CDR3 sequence reads: CASSTRSRRFNEAFF. The CDR3, as DNA: TGTGCCAGCAGTACCCGGTCTCGGCGTTTCAATGAAGCTTTCTTT.

With respect to this clonotype: This may be a read error: a much more frequent sequence differs by one nucleotide. The chain carries TRBV4-3 and TRBJ1-2, with D perhaps matching TRBD1 (5 bases). Deletions cut 1 base from V and 7 bases from J, with 16 bases between. CDR1 is LGHNA and CDR2 is YSLEER in the germline V gene. There are 15 residues in the CDR3. As DNA, the CDR3 is TGCGCCAGCAGCCAAGCGCAGGGAGTAACTGTTGGCTACACCTTC. Residues: CASSQAQGVTVGYTF.

The rearrangement uses TRBV7-9 and TRBJ1-5; the match to TRBD1 covers 7 bases. V dropped 5 bases and J dropped 0; count of bases not matched to a gene: 13. Per germline, CDR1 SEHNR and CDR2 FQNEAQ (reference sequence). The CDR3 covers 18 residues. The chain's CDR3 is CASSLGASGQSSNQPQHF. As DNA, the CDR3 is TGTGCCAGCAGCCTGGGGGCGTCGGGACAGTCTAGCAATCAGCCCCAGCATTTT. The full variable domain, its missing parts supplied by reference TRBV7-9 and TRBJ1-5, is DTGVSQNPRHKITKRGQNVTFRCDPISEHNRLYWYRQTLGQGPEFLTYFQNEAQLEKSRLLSDRFSAERPKGSFSTLEIQRTEQGDSAMYLCASSLGASGQSSNQPQHFGDGTRLSIL.

The chain uses TRBV4-3 and TRBJ2-2; D is ambiguous. V was pared by 3 bases and J by 3 bases, with 2 bases between. Germline V gene lookup returns CDR1 LGHNA and CDR2 YSLEER. CDR3 length equals 12 residues. The CDR3 protein is CASSHYTGELFF. CDR3 nucleotide sequence: TGCGCCAGCAGCCATTACACCGGGGAGCTGTTTTTT.

CDR3 loop: CSARGQGSGANVLTF. The CDR3 nucleotides are TGCAGTGCTAGGGGGCAGGGAAGTGGGGCCAACGTCCTGACTTTC. J is TRBJ2-6 and V is TRBV20-1; possible D gene TRBD1, 5 bases. V shed 3 bases and J shed 3 bases, with 12 bases lying between them. The CDR3 has 15 amino acids. Germline V gene sequence: CDR1 DFQATT, CDR2 SNEGSKA (reference sequence).

This clonotype was recorded only once. The CDR3 DNA reads as TGTGCCATCAGTGAGGAGGGCAGAATTAGCTCCTACGAGCAGTACTTC. It yields the protein CAISEEGRISSYEQYF. J is TRBJ2-7 and V is TRBV10-3, with D possibly TRBD2 on 5 matching bases. The germline V and J ends were trimmed by 2 bases and 0 bases, with 14 bases remaining between them. Germline CDR1 reads ENHRY; CDR2 reads SYGVKD. The CDR3 contains 16 residues.

The chain recombines TRBV6-2 or TRBV6-3 with TRBJ2-5; no firm D call. Germline CDR1 MNHEY, CDR2 SVGEGT. Deletions cut 3 bases from V and 3 bases from J, with 11 bases between. CDR3 size: 14 residues. This CDR3 is CASSYDSVEETQYF. The CDR3 bases are TGTGCCAGCAGTTATGACTCAGTAGAAGAGACCCAGTACTTC.

In its sample, this clonotype was seen once. This rearrangement joins TRBV6-5 to TRBJ2-5; maybe TRBD2 (6 bases). The germline CDR1 and CDR2 sequences are MNHEY and SVGAGI. This CDR3 has 14 amino acids. Trimming stripped 5 bases from V and 4 bases from J, with 14 bases between. The CDR3, as DNA: TGTGCCAGCAGTCTGTGGCGGGAAAGAGAGACCCAGTACTTC. It translates to CASSLWRERETQYF.

CDR3 sequence (DNA): TGCAGCGTTTTGCAGCGGGGGCTTTCCTACAATGAGCAGTTCTTC. Translated: CSVLQRGLSYNEQFF. V and J are TRBV20-1 and TRBJ2-1; 8 bases align to TRBD2. Germline-derived CDR1 and CDR2 are DFQATT and SNEGSKA (reference sequence). The CDR3 has 15 residues.

This clonotype was detected only once. The chain uses TRBV14 and TRBJ1-2; the D is unclear. V dropped 1 base and J dropped 1 base, with 7 bases sitting between them. Germline V gene lookup returns CDR1 SGHDN and CDR2 FVKESK. This CDR3 contains 14 residues. The CDR3 region has the DNA TGTGCCAGCAGCCAAGTCACGGATAACTATGGCTACACCTTC. Its protein is CASSQVTDNYGYTF.

This clonotype was detected a few times. This chain links TRBV7-9 with TRBJ2-7, with TRBD1 matching over 7 bases. V trimming: 6 bases; J trimming: 5 bases; junction bases outside the gene matches: 4. The CDR3 is 12 amino acids. Germline CDR1 is SEHNR and CDR2 is FQNEAQ (reference sequence). The CDR3: CASRRTGDEQYF. CDR3 DNA sequence: TGTGCCAGCAGGCGTACAGGGGACGAGCAGTACTTC. Using reference TRBV7-9 and TRBJ2-7 for the parts outside the CDR3, the full variable domain is DTGVSQNPRHKITKRGQNVTFRCDPISEHNRLYWYRQTLGQGPEFLTYFQNEAQLEKSRLLSDRFSAERPKGSFSTLEIQRTEQGDSAMYLCASRRTGDEQYFGPGTRLTVT.

The rearrangement joins TRBV4-1 to TRBJ1-2; 7 positions match TRBD1. Germline loops: CDR1 MGHRA, CDR2 YSYEKL. Trimming took 0 bases from V and 1 from J; bases not matched to a gene: 5. The CDR3 length is 16 residues. The DNA of the CDR3 is TGCGCCAGCAGCCAAGATGCAAACAGGGGTAACTATGGCTACACCTTC. Protein product: CASSQDANRGNYGYTF.

This clonotype was detected once. This could be a read error, since a much larger clone is one nucleotide away. The chain couples TRBV12-3 or TRBV12-4 to TRBJ1-2; D gene uncertain. The CDR3 totals 14 residues. The CDR3 DNA sequence: TGTGCCCGCAGTTGGGAAGGGTTAACAGTGGGCTACACCTTC. This sequence encodes CARSWEGLTVGYTF.

This chain uses TRBV6-6 with TRBJ2-2, with a weak D call TRBD1 (5 bases). This CDR3 has 14 residues. Germline CDR1 and CDR2: MNHNY and SVGAGI (reference sequence). With 7 bases removed from V and 5 bases from J, the gap between germline ends came to 14 bases. CDR3 in amino acids: CASTRMTETGELFF. In DNA, the CDR3 is TGTGCCAGCACCCGAATGACAGAAACCGGGGAGCTGTTTTTT.

This clonotype was found a few times. This chain connects TRBV28 to TRBJ1-4; possibly TRBD1 for D (5 bases). V was pared by 5 bases and J by 7 bases, with 11 bases between. Germline-derived CDR1 and CDR2 are MDHEN and SYDVKM. The CDR3 has 13 residues. CDR3 sequence reads: CASSAGGGEKLFF. CDR3 coding DNA: TGTGCCAGCAGTGCAGGTGGGGGTGAAAAACTGTTTTTT.

This clonotype showed up just once. The chain has TRBV4-3 and TRBJ2-5; 8 bases agree with TRBD2. The germline CDR1 and CDR2 sequences are LGHNA and YSLEER. This CDR3 contains 16 residues. With V trimmed by 0 bases and J by 7 bases, 10 bases remained unmatched. Written as DNA, the CDR3 is TGCGCCAGCAGCCAAGATATTCGGGGGGGCGGTGGGACCCAGTACTTC. Its translation is CASSQDIRGGGGTQYF.

This clonotype turned up a few times. The J gene is TRBJ2-7, the V gene TRBV5-6; TRBD1 matches at 7 bases. This CDR3 is 14 amino acids long. V was pared by 0 bases and J by 3 bases, with 3 bases of the junction left unmatched. Germline V CDR1 and CDR2: SGHDT, YYEEEE. The CDR3 nucleotides are TGTGCCAGCAGCTTGGCCACAGGGGACTACGAGCAGTACTTC. Translated, it gives CASSLATGDYEQYF.

This chain connects TRBV6-6 to TRBJ2-5; either TRBD1 or TRBD2 may fit D (5 bases each). The DNA end is more similar to TRBJ2-7, so the J call may be wrong. Germline V CDR1 and CDR2: MNHNY, SVGAGI (reference sequence). CDR3 length: 15 amino acids. This CDR3 reads CASSYLGTVTHEQYF. The CDR3 region has the DNA TGTGCCAGCAGTTACCTAGGGACGGTGACCCACGAGCAGTACTTC.

This chain joins TRBV12-3 or TRBV12-4 and TRBJ2-3; D might be TRBD1 (6 bases). The V end lost 3 bases, the J end lost 4 bases, and 14 bases lay between the germline ends. The length of the CDR3 is 15 residues. CDR3 loop: CASSLFQGSADTQYF. DNA of the CDR3: TGTGCCAGCAGTTTGTTCCAGGGGAGCGCAGATACGCAGTATTTT.

J is TRBJ2-5 and V is TRBV7-2; the D gene is possibly TRBD2 (5 bases). The V and J ends lost 5 bases and 2 bases respectively, with 12 bases between them. Germline lookup yields CDR1 SGHTA and CDR2 FQGNSA. This CDR3 comprises 14 residues. Here the CDR3 DNA reads TGTGCCAGCAGCGCCACCCTAGCACAAGAGACCCAGTACTTC. Its translation: CASSATLAQETQYF. The variable domain in full, with the rest retrieved from reference TRBV7-2 and TRBJ2-5, is GAGVSQSPSNKVTEKGKDVELRCDPISGHTALYWYRQSLGQGLEFLIYFQGNSAPDKSGLPSDRFSAERTGGSVSTLTIQRTQQEDSAVYLCASSATLAQETQYFGPGTRLLVL.

In this sample, this clonotype turned up a few times. CDR3 sequence reads: CSARTRESYNEQFF. CDR3 nucleotide sequence: TGCAGTGCCCGGACCCGGGAGTCCTACAATGAGCAGTTCTTC. The chain links TRBV20-1 to TRBJ2-1; tentative D call: TRBD2 (6 bases). Looked up from germline, CDR1 is DFQATT and CDR2 is SNEGSKA (reference sequence). This CDR3 has 14 amino acids. Trimming left V 6 bases short and J 1 base short, with 13 bases between.